The source of this T cell receptor beta chain is a study of T cell repertoires in cytomegalovirus infection. Study at large: CMV infection plus the matching HLA type was flagged by public TCR beta signatures. Study-wide findings and caveats: Carriers of CMV and the relevant HLA type were discriminated by public TCR beta frequency. Clonotypes of TCR beta that were HLA-C-restricted and CMV-specific dominated the ex vivo response.

The CDR3 contains 13 residues. The trim removed 2 bases at V and 13 bases at J, leaving 13 bases unmatched. Germline CDR1 reads DFQATT; CDR2 reads SNEGSKA (reference sequence). TCRdb ran MiXCR on the reads and lists one entry per CDR3 protein. Of under 300,000 distinct CDR3 sequences in the sample, roughly an eighth were seen once. Of note for this clonotype: The antigen is not known.

Sequenced input: PBMCs. V gene TRBV20-1 combines with J gene TRBJ1-1; TRBD1 matches at 7 bases. The sequence came from a human donor in good health (CMV status not recorded). Some clones in this sample may be carry-over from other donors' samples. CDR3: CSARKEGAGGGFF. The DNA for the CDR3 is TGCAGTGCTAGAAAGGAGGGGGCTGGGGGAGGTTTCTTT.